The 14 T cell receptor beta chains listed next were all sequenced from one sample in a study of OX40 agonist ivuxolimab in advanced cancers. TCRdb's copy holds only in-frame clones and misses some; the assay was immunoSEQ multiplex PCR. The data contain approximately 74,000 clones, just over 90% of them singletons. Specimen: CD4+ or CD8+ T cells sorted from blood, collected in a trial of the OX40 agonist ivuxolimab. The source is an adult with an advanced solid tumor such as melanoma, head and neck, liver or kidney cancer.

A word on this clone: Distinct nucleotide sequences in the sample also encode this CDR3. The chain's CDR3 is CASSSGDGYTF. CDR3 nucleotides: TGTGCCAGCAGTAGTGGGGATGGCTACACCTTC. The chain links TRBV6-5 to TRBJ1-2; D gene ambiguous. The CDR3 runs 11 residues. Trimming left V 5 bases short and J 6 bases short, with 7 bases between. Looked up from germline, CDR1 is MNHEY and CDR2 is SVGAGI.

V is TRBV9 and J is TRBJ2-1; tentatively, D is TRBD1 (6 bases). The CDR3 totals 14 residues. Trimming took off 4 bases at V and 3 bases at J, with 11 bases between the two ends. CDR1 is SGDLS and CDR2 is YYNGEE in the germline V gene. CDR3 nucleotide sequence: TGTGCCAGCAGCCCCCGGACAGACTACAATGAGCAGTTCTTC. Translation: CASSPRTDYNEQFF. The entire variable domain, with the rest obtained from reference TRBV9 and TRBJ2-1, is as follows: DSGVTQTPKHLITATGQRVTLRCSPRSGDLSVYWYQQSLDQGLQFLIQYYNGEERAKGNILERFSAQQFPDLHSELNLSSLELGDSALYFCASSPRTDYNEQFFGPGTRLTVL.

CDR3: CASRVSSGQVITDTQYF. The CDR3 coding sequence is TGCGCCAGCAGGGTAAGTTCGGGACAGGTAATTACAGATACGCAGTATTTT. The chain carries TRBV23-1 and TRBJ2-3; 8 nucleotides match TRBD1. TRBV23-1 is recorded as an ORF, its role being uncertain. The CDR3 runs to 17 residues. The ends lost 6 bases at V and 3 bases at J; junction bases unmatched: 14.

The CDR3 here is CAWSPDRLGGYTF. The CDR3 coding sequence is TGTGCCTGGAGCCCAGACAGGCTGGGGGGCTACACCTTC. J is TRBJ1-2 and V is TRBV30; possible D gene TRBD1, 6 bases. The V end was cut by 3 bases, the J end by 8 bases, with 16 bases between. Germline CDR1 is GTSNPN and CDR2 is SVGIG (reference sequence). The CDR3 totals 13 residues.

This clone appeared once. This chain connects TRBV28 to TRBJ1-5; possibly TRBD1 for D (6 bases). V shed 7 bases and J shed 3 bases, with 10 bases lying between them. This CDR3 has 13 amino acids. Germline CDR1 MDHEN, CDR2 SYDVKM. CDR3 DNA sequence: TGTGCCAGCACCAACAGGGACAATCAGCCCCAGCATTTT. Its translation: CASTNRDNQPQHF.

V and J are TRBV4-3 and TRBJ2-2, with D uncertain. Germline values: CDR1 LGHNA, CDR2 YSLEER. V lost 5 bases, J lost 7 bases, and 8 bases lay in between. The CDR3 loop spans 12 amino acids. The CDR3 DNA is TGCGCCAGCAGCGCAATCGGCGGGGAGCTGTTTTTT. It codes for CASSAIGGELFF.

The chain has TRBV28 and TRBJ2-7; no definite D call. The CDR3 extends over 16 amino acids. The germline V and J ends were trimmed by 3 bases and 3 bases, with 18 bases remaining between them. Germline V gives CDR1 MDHEN, CDR2 SYDVKM. CDR3 sequence: CASSFVDGRQYYEQYF. DNA for the CDR3: TGTGCCAGCAGTTTCGTCGACGGTCGGCAGTACTACGAGCAGTACTTC.

This clone is medium-sized within its sample. This rearrangement joins TRBV6-5 to TRBJ2-1; the match to TRBD2 covers 13 bases. CDR1 MNHEY and CDR2 SVGAGI come from the germline V gene. The CDR3 has 16 residues. The J segment lost 7 bases and the V segment lost 0 bases, leaving 3 bases of the junction unmatched. The CDR3, as DNA: TGTGCCAGCAGTTACTCGGGGACTAGCGGGGTGAATGAGCAGTTCTTC. Its translation is CASSYSGTSGVNEQFF.

V and J are TRBV27 and TRBJ2-2, with 8 bases lining up with TRBD2. Germline V gives CDR1 MNHEY, CDR2 SMNVEV (reference sequence). J gave up 6 bases and V 6 bases, and 6 bases lay outside the gene matches. The CDR3 spans 14 residues. The CDR3 DNA is TGTGCCAGCAGACCCAGCGGGAGCCCCGGGGAGCTGTTTTTT. As protein: CASRPSGSPGELFF.

The chain recombines TRBV7-6 with TRBJ2-5; D is perhaps TRBD1 or TRBD2 (5 bases each). Near its end, the DNA agrees better with TRBJ2-7, so the J call may be wrong. Germline V gives CDR1 SGHVS, CDR2 FNYEAQ. This CDR3 is built from 15 residues. The CDR3 DNA sequence: TGTGCCAGCAGCGCCACGGGGCCAAGCTCCTACGAGCAGTACTTC. It yields the protein CASSATGPSSYEQYF.

The gene calls are TRBV6-5 and TRBJ1-1; tentative D call: TRBD1 (5 bases). Germline V lookup: CDR1 MNHEY, CDR2 SVGAGI. Trimming cost V 2 bases and J 3 bases, with 10 bases left between them. The CDR3 contains 14 residues. Here the CDR3 reads CASSYRDGYTEAFF. The CDR3 nucleotides are TGTGCCAGCAGTTACCGGGACGGTTACACTGAAGCTTTCTTT.

CDR3 protein: CATSTGTVLSGNTIYF. The CDR3 DNA is TGTGCCACCAGCACAGGGACGGTGCTCTCTGGAAACACCATATATTTT. V gene TRBV15 combines with J gene TRBJ1-3, with D possibly matching TRBD1 (5 bases). V lost 4 bases and J 0 bases, leaving 13 bases between the germline ends. CDR1 and CDR2 (germline): LNHNV, YYDKDF (reference sequence). The CDR3 spans 16 residues.

The rearrangement uses TRBV2 and TRBJ1-1, with 7 positions matching TRBD1. Per the germline V gene, CDR1 is SNHLY and CDR2 is FYNNEI. The CDR3 is 14 amino acids. Trimming at V came to 5 bases and at J to 2 bases, leaving 5 bases not matched to a gene. CDR3 protein: CASSSGTDNTEAFF. CDR3 DNA: TGTGCCAGCAGTTCCGGGACAGATAACACTGAAGCTTTCTTT.

The J gene is TRBJ2-2, the V gene TRBV29-1; weak D call: TRBD2 (6 bases). The CDR3 sequence is 14 residues long. Looked up from germline, CDR1 is SQVTM and CDR2 is ANQGSEA. Trimming took off 3 bases at V and 3 bases at J, with 11 bases between the two ends. CDR3 sequence: CSVDSGGDTGELFF. For the CDR3, the DNA is TGCAGCGTTGATTCAGGCGGGGACACCGGGGAGCTGTTTTTT.